This T cell receptor (beta chain) was obtained from a study of blood T cell repertoires in COVID-19. As for the study in general: Nucleic acid was either cDNA or gDNA, and it came from T cells, B-cell-depleted T cells, or PBMCs.

Germline CDR1 is SEHNR and CDR2 is FQNEAQ (reference sequence). V lost 1 base, J lost 2 bases, and 6 bases lay in between. This CDR3 region has 13 residues. In the source study's methods: Estimation of nucleated cell counts was performed using reference gene primer amplification. Repertoires were generated with immunoSEQ multiplex PCR, while TCRdb's copy carries only in-frame clones and drops some. The V and J calls and clone size are taken from that table; D and trimming were inferred from the DNA. The sample consists of some 100,000 clones, around four fifths of them appearing once. Sequences were obtained from peripheral blood. The V gene is TRBV7-9, the J gene TRBJ2-7; D gene ambiguous. The clonotype comes from a man over 45 with active or convalescent COVID-19. The CDR3 DNA sequence: TGTGCCAGCAGCTTAGTAAGCACCTACGAGCAGTACTTC. This sequence encodes CASSLVSTYEQYF.